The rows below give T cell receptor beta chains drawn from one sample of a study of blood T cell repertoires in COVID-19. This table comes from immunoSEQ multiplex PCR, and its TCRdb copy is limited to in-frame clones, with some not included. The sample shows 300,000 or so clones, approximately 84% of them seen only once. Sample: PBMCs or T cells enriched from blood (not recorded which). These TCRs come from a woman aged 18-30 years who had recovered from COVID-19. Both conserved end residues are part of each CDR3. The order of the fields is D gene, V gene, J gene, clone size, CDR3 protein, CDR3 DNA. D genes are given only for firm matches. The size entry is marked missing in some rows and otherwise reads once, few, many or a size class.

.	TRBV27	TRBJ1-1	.	CASKTGNTEAFF	TGTGCCAGCAAGACAGGGAACACTGAAGCTTTCTTT
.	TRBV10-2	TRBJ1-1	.	CASSSGARGTEAFF	TGCGCCAGCAGTTCAGGGGCTCGTGGCACTGAAGCTTTCTTT
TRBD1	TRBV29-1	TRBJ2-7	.	CSVWTGRTYEQYF	TGCAGCGTTTGGACAGGACGCACCTACGAGCAGTACTTC
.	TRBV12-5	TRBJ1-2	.	CASGLPRGDYGYTF	TGTGCTAGTGGTTTGCCACGGGGGGACTATGGCTACACCTTC
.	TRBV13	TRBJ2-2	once	CASSRVSYQGTTGELFF	TGTGCCAGCAGTAGAGTATCGTATCAGGGAACCACCGGGGAGCTGTTTTTT
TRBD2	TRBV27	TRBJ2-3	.	CASSSWLAGGVQYF	TGTGCCAGCAGTTCTTGGCTAGCGGGGGGGGTGCAGTATTTT
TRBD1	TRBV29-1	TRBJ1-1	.	CSVQKTGVNTEAFF	TGCAGCGTTCAGAAGACAGGGGTGAACACTGAAGCTTTCTTT
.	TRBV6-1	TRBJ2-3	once	CASSEGQGGADTQYF	TGTGCCAGCAGTGAAGGTCAGGGTGGGGCAGATACGCAGTATTTT
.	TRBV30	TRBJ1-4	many	CAGYPAGGNEKLFF	TGTGCCGGCTACCCGGCCGGGGGGAATGAAAAACTGTTTTTT
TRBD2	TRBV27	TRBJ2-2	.	CASSWGGGAETGELFF	TGTGCCAGCAGTTGGGGCGGGGGGGCCGAGACCGGGGAGCTGTTTTTT
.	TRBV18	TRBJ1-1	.	CASSPSGGDTEAFF	TGTGCCAGCTCACCGTCCGGGGGGGACACTGAAGCTTTCTTT
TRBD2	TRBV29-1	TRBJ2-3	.	CSVVVGASGRSTDTQYF	TGCAGCGTTGTGGTTGGGGCTAGCGGACGTAGCACAGATACGCAGTATTTT
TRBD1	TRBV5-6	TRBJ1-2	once	CASSLIGGQLYGYTF	TGTGCCAGCAGCTTAATTGGGGGACAGCTCTATGGCTACACCTTC
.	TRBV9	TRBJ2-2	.	CASSVGGDLNTGELFF	TGTGCCAGCAGCGTAGGAGGTGACCTGAACACCGGGGAGCTGTTTTTT
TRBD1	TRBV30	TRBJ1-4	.	CAWSEGQGNEKLFF	TGTGCCTGGAGTGAGGGACAGGGTAATGAAAAACTGTTTTTT
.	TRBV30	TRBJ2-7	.	CAWSIADEQYF	TGTGCCTGGAGTATAGCGGACGAGCAGTACTTC
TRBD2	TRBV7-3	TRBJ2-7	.	CASSLRSRELAGWYEQYF	TGTGCCAGCAGCTTAAGGTCTAGGGAACTAGCGGGGTGGTACGAGCAGTACTTC